This T cell receptor (beta chain) was sequenced in a study of T cell changes during pregnancy in multiple sclerosis. Sequencing used immunoSEQ multiplex PCR; TCRdb keeps in-frame clones, though not all of them. The sample yields tens of thousands of clones, 85% to 95% seen once. The CDR3 totals 14 residues. Trimming took 3 bases from V and 2 from J; bases not matched to a gene: 4. Per germline, CDR1 SGDLS and CDR2 YYNGEE. The sequencing here drew on CD4+ T cells from peripheral blood mononuclear cells, taken in the third trimester of pregnancy. V and J are TRBV9 and TRBJ2-7; 8 bases align to TRBD1. The clonotype was recovered from a female donor with multiple sclerosis, enrolled in a pregnancy study. The CDR3 region has the DNA TGTGCCAGCAGCGCCAGACAGGGGCCCTACGAGCAGTACTTC. Amino acid sequence: CASSARQGPYEQYF.